The 22 T cell receptor beta chains reported below all come from one sample, sequenced in a study of blood T cell repertoires in COVID-19. Here immunoSEQ multiplex PCR was the method, and the copy in TCRdb shows in-frame clones only, minus some. The sample contains around 300,000 clones, around 85% of which appear only once. The material sequenced was PBMCs or T cells enriched from blood (not recorded which). These receptors all stem from a woman aged 35 to 49 who had recovered from COVID-19.

This chain links TRBV4-3 with TRBJ2-3, with D possibly matching TRBD1 (5 bases). The CDR3 consists of 16 residues. Per the germline V gene, CDR1 is LGHNA and CDR2 is YSLEER. V lost 1 base to trimming and J lost 4 bases, with 15 bases between them. The CDR3 DNA follows: TGCGCCAGCAGCCAAGTCGGTCAGGGCGTTCCAGATACGCAGTATTTT. Amino acids: CASSQVGQGVPDTQYF.

This clone was seen just once. This chain uses TRBV7-9 with TRBJ1-6; D is perhaps TRBD1 (5 bases). Per the germline V gene, CDR1 is SEHNR and CDR2 is FQNEAQ (reference sequence). The CDR3 runs to 15 residues. V dropped 7 bases and J dropped 5 bases, with 15 bases sitting between them. CDR3 bases: TGTGCCAGCACCCTGGGGGGGACTCATAATTCACCCCTCCACTTT. It specifies CASTLGGTHNSPLHF.

The chain has TRBV19 and TRBJ2-5, with D perhaps TRBD2 (5 bases). The V gene lost 1 base and the J gene lost 5 bases, with 8 bases spanning the gap. Germline V lookup: CDR1 LNHDA, CDR2 SQIVND (reference sequence). There are 13 residues in the CDR3. CDR3 sequence (DNA): TGTGCCAGTAGTATAGTACTAGAGGAGACCCAGTACTTC. Protein product: CASSIVLEETQYF. Filled out from reference TRBV19 and TRBJ2-5, the complete variable domain reads DGGITQSPKYLFRKEGQNVTLSCEQNLNHDAMYWYRQDPGQGLRLIYYSQIVNDFQKGDIAEGYSVSREKKESFPLTVTSAQKNPTAFYLCASSIVLEETQYFGPGTRLLVL.

The gene calls are TRBV18 and TRBJ1-1; possible D gene TRBD1, 5 bases. Trimming took off 6 bases at V and 6 bases at J, with 20 bases between the two ends. Germline assignment: CDR1 KGHSH and CDR2 LQKENI. There are 15 residues in the CDR3. The CDR3: CASSPDRGRSAEAFF. The CDR3 nucleotides read TGTGCCAGCTCGCCTGACAGAGGCCGGAGTGCTGAAGCTTTCTTT. The entire variable domain, with the rest obtained from reference TRBV18 and TRBJ1-1, is as follows: NAGVMQNPRHLVRRRGQEARLRCSPMKGHSHVYWYRQLPEEGLKFMVYLQKENIIDESGMPKERFSAEFPKEGPSILRIQQVVRGDSAAYFCASSPDRGRSAEAFFGQGTRLTVV.

The genes are TRBV6-2 or TRBV6-3 and TRBJ2-7; weak D call: TRBD2 (5 bases). CDR1 is MNHEY, CDR2 SVGEGT, per germline. This CDR3 is built from 12 residues. The V gene lost 5 bases and the J gene lost 5 bases, with 10 bases spanning the gap. The DNA for the CDR3 is TGTGCCAGCAGTCGGGCGGGCCACGAGCAGTACTTC. Residues: CASSRAGHEQYF.

This chain joins TRBV15 and TRBJ1-1, with D unclear. This CDR3 comprises 14 residues. Trimming took 0 bases from V and 6 from J, leaving 11 bases between them. Germline V gene sequence: CDR1 LNHNV, CDR2 YYDKDF (reference sequence). The CDR3 loop reads CATSRDLSPSEAFF. The CDR3 nucleotides are TGTGCCACCAGCAGAGATTTGTCCCCCTCTGAAGCTTTCTTT.

The chain couples TRBV7-3 to TRBJ2-7, with D possibly being TRBD2 (6 bases). This CDR3 contains 13 residues. Trimming took off 6 bases at V and 4 bases at J, with 13 bases between the two ends. The germline V gene has CDR1 SGHTA and CDR2 FQGTGA. DNA of the CDR3: TGTGCCAGCAGTGCCGGGACTCAGTACGAGCAGTACTTC. Translation: CASSAGTQYEQYF. Full variable domain (outside the CDR3, taken from reference TRBV7-3 and TRBJ2-7): GAGVSQTPSNKVTEKGKYVELRCDPISGHTALYWYRQSLGQGPEFLIYFQGTGAADDSGLPNDRFFAVRPEGSVSTLKIQRTERGDSAVYLCASSAGTQYEQYFGPGTRLTVT.

The gene calls are TRBV9 and TRBJ1-5; 7 positions agree with TRBD1. V lost 4 bases to trimming and J lost 0 bases; unmatched junction nucleotides: 4. The CDR3 has 15 residues. The germline gives CDR1 SGDLS, CDR2 YYNGEE. The CDR3 bases are TGTGCCAGCAGCCCCGGGGACAGTAGCAATCAGCCCCAGCATTTT. Translation: CASSPGDSSNQPQHF.

V gene TRBV28 combines with J gene TRBJ1-5; D is perhaps TRBD1 (5 bases). CDR1 MDHEN and CDR2 SYDVKM come from the germline V gene. The CDR3 contains 15 residues. Trimming took 2 bases from V and 4 from J, leaving 12 bases between them. The DNA for the CDR3 is TGTGCCAGCAGTTTAGTTGGACATCTTAATCAGCCCCAGCATTTT. Encoded protein: CASSLVGHLNQPQHF.

This rearrangement joins TRBV28 to TRBJ2-7; 8 nucleotides match TRBD2. Trimming cost V 4 bases and J 6 bases; bases outside gene matches: 11. Germline V gene sequence: CDR1 MDHEN, CDR2 SYDVKM. The CDR3 covers 15 residues. The CDR3 nucleotides are TGTGCCAGCAGTTCCCTCGGACTAGCTTTTGTCGAGCAGTACTTC. As protein: CASSSLGLAFVEQYF. Full variable domain (outside the CDR3, taken from reference TRBV28 and TRBJ2-7): DVKVTQSSRYLVKRTGEKVFLECVQDMDHENMFWYRQDPGLGLRLIYFSYDVKMKEKGDIPEGYSVSREKKERFSLILESASTNQTSMYLCASSSLGLAFVEQYFGPGTRLTVT.

The rearrangement joins TRBV28 to TRBJ2-1, with D possibly being TRBD2 (5 bases). The germline gives CDR1 MDHEN, CDR2 SYDVKM. The V and J ends lost 6 bases and 0 bases respectively, with 18 bases between them. This CDR3 contains 17 residues. The DNA for the CDR3 is TGTGCCAGCAGCCCCTCGGCTGGGCGGGTCTCCTACAATGAGCAGTTCTTC. Translating gives CASSPSAGRVSYNEQFF.

The chain uses TRBV4-3 and TRBJ2-6; 7 nucleotides match TRBD1. Per the germline V gene, CDR1 is LGHNA and CDR2 is YSLEER. The CDR3 extends over 16 amino acids. V shed 4 bases and J 2 bases; nucleotides not matched to a gene: 5. CDR3 DNA: TGCGCCAGCAGCCCATATACAGGGGCTGGGGCCAACGTCCTGACTTTC. The encoded protein is CASSPYTGAGANVLTF.

V gene TRBV27 combines with J gene TRBJ1-1; the D gene is possibly TRBD1 (6 bases). V gave up 6 bases and J gave up 1 base, with 9 bases separating them. The CDR3 is 13 residues long. Per the germline V gene, CDR1 is MNHEY and CDR2 is SMNVEV (reference sequence). The CDR3: CASRQGWNTEAFF. The CDR3 nucleotides are TGTGCCAGCAGACAGGGTTGGAACACTGAAGCTTTCTTT.

V is TRBV7-3 and J is TRBJ2-3; TRBD2 matches 9 bases. This CDR3 is 16 amino acids long. Per the germline V gene, CDR1 is SGHTA and CDR2 is FQGTGA. V dropped 5 bases and J dropped 6; count of bases not matched to a gene: 12. The chain's CDR3 is CASSPQLAGTKDTQYF. The CDR3 bases are TGTGCCAGCAGCCCCCAACTAGCGGGCACCAAGGATACGCAGTATTTT.

This chain joins TRBV27 and TRBJ1-5; 8 bases are a match to TRBD1. V trimming: 4 bases; J trimming: 9 bases; junction bases outside the gene matches: 11. From germline, CDR1 is MNHEY and CDR2 SMNVEV (reference sequence). This CDR3 is built from 15 residues. This CDR3 is CASSSTDRGSGPQHF. In nucleotides, the CDR3 is TGTGCCAGCAGTTCGACCGACAGGGGCAGCGGGCCCCAGCATTTT.

This chain connects TRBV19 to TRBJ2-3; D call uncertain. The CDR3 is made up of 14 amino acids. The V end lost 1 base, the J end lost 2 bases, and 7 bases lay between the germline ends. The germline gives CDR1 LNHDA, CDR2 SQIVND (reference sequence). Here the CDR3 DNA reads TGTGCCAGTAGTATAGGGCAGTACACAGATACGCAGTATTTT. Translation gives CASSIGQYTDTQYF.

The chain recombines TRBV30 with TRBJ2-2; 8 bases align to TRBD1. This CDR3 contains 14 residues. Germline V gene lookup returns CDR1 GTSNPN and CDR2 SVGIG (reference sequence). Trimming at V came to 4 bases and at J to 8 bases, leaving 9 bases not matched to a gene. The CDR3 DNA sequence: TGTGCCTGGAAGGGACAGGCGGTCGGTGGGGAGCTGTTTTTT. This sequence encodes CAWKGQAVGGELFF.

V and J are TRBV28 and TRBJ1-5, with D possibly being TRBD1 (5 bases). The CDR3 runs 15 residues. CDR1 is MDHEN, CDR2 SYDVKM, per germline. The V end lost 7 bases, the J end lost 1 base, and 14 bases lay between the germline ends. CDR3 protein: CASIRSAGSNQPQHF. The CDR3 nucleotides are TGTGCCAGCATACGCAGTGCAGGGAGCAATCAGCCCCAGCATTTT.

This clone was recorded once. This sequence joins TRBV7-9 and TRBJ2-3; maybe TRBD2 (6 bases). Germline V gene lookup returns CDR1 SEHNR and CDR2 FQNEAQ (reference sequence). Trimming took 3 bases from V and 3 from J, leaving 13 bases between them. CDR3 length equals 15 residues. The CDR3 loop reads CASSFGGASTDTQYF. The CDR3 nucleotides are TGTGCCAGCAGCTTCGGGGGTGCGTCGACAGATACGCAGTATTTT.

The rearrangement uses TRBV27 and TRBJ1-5; no definite D call. The ends were cut back, 1 base at V and 2 bases at J, with 6 bases in the middle. CDR1 is MNHEY and CDR2 is SMNVEV in the germline V gene (reference sequence). The CDR3 extends over 14 amino acids. This CDR3 reads CASSLWQGNQPQHF. CDR3 nucleotide sequence: TGTGCCAGCAGTTTATGGCAGGGCAATCAGCCCCAGCATTTT.

V is TRBV10-1 and J is TRBJ2-2, with D possibly TRBD1 on 6 matching bases. Trimming removed 9 bases from V and 6 bases from J, with 11 bases in between. The CDR3 covers 12 residues. Germline V gives CDR1 WNHNN, CDR2 SYGVQD (reference sequence). The CDR3 region is CARTGPAGELFF. CDR3 coding DNA: TGCGCCAGGACAGGACCCGCCGGGGAGCTGTTTTTT.

The chain employs TRBV28 and TRBJ1-3; no firm D call. V lost 8 bases to trimming and J lost 15 bases, with 20 bases between them. This CDR3 is built from 12 residues. Germline CDR1 and CDR2: MDHEN and SYDVKM. CDR3 sequence (DNA): TGTGCCAGCTCTTGGGCAGGAGGCCCATCATATTTT. Translated: CASSWAGGPSYF.